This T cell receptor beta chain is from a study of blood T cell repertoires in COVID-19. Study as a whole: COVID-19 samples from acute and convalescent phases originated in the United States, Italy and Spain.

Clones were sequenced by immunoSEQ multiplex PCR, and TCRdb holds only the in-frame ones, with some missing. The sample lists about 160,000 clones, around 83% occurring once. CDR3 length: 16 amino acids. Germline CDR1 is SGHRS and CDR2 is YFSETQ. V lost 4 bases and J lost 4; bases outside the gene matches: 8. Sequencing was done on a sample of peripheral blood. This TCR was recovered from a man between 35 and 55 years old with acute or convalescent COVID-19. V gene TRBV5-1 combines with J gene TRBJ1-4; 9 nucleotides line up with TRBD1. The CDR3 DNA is TGCGCCAGCAGCGGGACAGGGCCATTGGGTAATGAAAAACTGTTTTTT. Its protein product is CASSGTGPLGNEKLFF.